Following are 21 T cell receptor beta chains from one sample sequenced in a study of blood T cell repertoires in COVID-19. TCRdb's table, derived via immunoSEQ multiplex PCR, lists solely in-frame clones and lacks some. The data show about 190,000 clones, approximately 82% seen once. The specimen sequenced was peripheral blood. These receptors all stem from an elderly woman with active or convalescent COVID-19.

This chain links TRBV19 with TRBJ2-1, with TRBD2 matching 9 bases. The CDR3 is 14 amino acids. Trimming took 1 base from V and 15 from J; bases not matched to a gene: 10. Germline V gene data show CDR1 as LNHDA and CDR2 as SQIVND (reference sequence). The CDR3 nucleotides read TGTGCCAGTAGTATAGGCGGGACTAGCCGCTTCCCGTTCTTC. Translation: CASSIGGTSRFPFF.

Of note for this clone: The same CDR3 can be traced to other DNA sequences in this sample. V gene TRBV7-9 combines with J gene TRBJ2-7; TRBD2 matches at 13 bases. The CDR3 totals 14 residues. V shed 3 bases and J 5 bases; nucleotides not matched to a gene: 1. CDR1 and CDR2 (germline): SEHNR, FQNEAQ (reference sequence). CDR3 region: CASSFGLAGDEQYF. The CDR3 DNA is TGTGCCAGCAGCTTCGGACTAGCGGGAGACGAGCAGTACTTC.

This chain links TRBV14 with TRBJ2-7; TRBD1 matches at 10 bases. CDR1 is SGHDN and CDR2 is FVKESK in the germline V gene. The V segment lost 1 base and the J segment 5 bases; nucleotides outside the gene matches: 8. This CDR3 comprises 16 residues. The CDR3 spells CASSQVGVGTGDEQYF. The CDR3 DNA follows: TGTGCCAGCAGCCAAGTCGGTGTGGGGACAGGGGACGAGCAGTACTTC.

In this sample, this clone turned up once. The chain links TRBV9 to TRBJ1-5; TRBD1 is a possible D gene (5 bases). Germline assignment: CDR1 SGDLS and CDR2 YYNGEE. The CDR3 is 14 amino acids. Trimming removed 3 bases from V and 7 bases from J, with 14 bases in between. The CDR3 loop reads CASSDSPGQQPQHF. The CDR3 DNA reads TGTGCCAGCAGCGATTCACCAGGGCAGCAGCCCCAGCATTTT.

The chain recombines TRBV6-4 with TRBJ1-4; tentatively, D is TRBD1 (6 bases). CDR3 length equals 16 residues. The V end was cut by 5 bases, the J end by 7 bases, with 20 bases between. Germline assignment: CDR1 MRHNA and CDR2 SNTAGT. DNA of the CDR3: TGTGCCAGCAGTCCCAGGGGCCCCCTCCGGGGTGAAAAACTGTTTTTT. It translates to CASSPRGPLRGEKLFF.

The chain uses TRBV7-2 and TRBJ2-6; the D is unclear. Trimming took off 2 bases at V and 0 bases at J, with 14 bases between the two ends. Germline V lookup: CDR1 SGHTA, CDR2 FQGNSA. CDR3 length equals 18 residues. The CDR3 region is CASSLLEWYSSGANVLTF. The CDR3 bases are TGTGCCAGCAGCTTATTGGAGTGGTATAGCTCTGGGGCCAACGTCCTGACTTTC.

The rearrangement joins TRBV28 to TRBJ1-5; a possible D gene is TRBD1 (5 bases). There are 14 residues in the CDR3. Germline V gene sequence: CDR1 MDHEN, CDR2 SYDVKM. The V gene lost 1 base and the J gene lost 5 bases, with 9 bases spanning the gap. The CDR3 sequence is CASSLFPGHQPQHF. The CDR3 DNA sequence: TGTGCCAGCAGTTTATTTCCAGGGCATCAGCCCCAGCATTTT.

The chain employs TRBV30 and TRBJ1-3; D gene unclear. Trimming cost V 2 bases and J 0 bases, with 11 bases left between them. This CDR3 region has 15 residues. CDR1 is GTSNPN, CDR2 SVGIG, per germline (reference sequence). The CDR3 spells CAWSIWAGSGNTIYF. The CDR3 DNA follows: TGTGCCTGGAGTATCTGGGCAGGCTCTGGAAACACCATATATTTT. The full variable domain, with the rest looked up from reference TRBV30 and TRBJ1-3, is SQTIHQWPATLVQPVGSPLSLECTVEGTSNPNLYWYRQAAGRGLQLLFYSVGIGQISSEVPQNLSASRPQDRQFILSSKKLLLSDSGFYLCAWSIWAGSGNTIYFGEGSWLTVV.

The chain uses TRBV30 and TRBJ1-2, with a tentative D call TRBD1 (6 bases). The CDR3 spans 15 residues. CDR1 is GTSNPN, CDR2 SVGIG, per germline (reference sequence). V was trimmed by 8 bases and J by 3 bases, leaving 22 bases between them. The CDR3 is CARGGSAAGDYGYTF. CDR3 nucleotides: TGTGCCCGGGGGGGCAGTGCCGCCGGGGACTATGGCTACACCTTC.

The chain carries TRBV7-3 and TRBJ1-1; TRBD1 is a possible D gene (6 bases). The CDR3 loop spans 14 amino acids. The germline gives CDR1 SGHTA, CDR2 FQGTGA. Trimming stripped 3 bases from V and 4 bases from J, with 12 bases between. The CDR3 here is CASSLTGRTTEAFF. The CDR3 coding sequence is TGTGCCAGCAGCTTGACAGGCAGGACCACTGAAGCTTTCTTT. Complete variable domain (other parts from reference TRBV7-3 and TRBJ1-1): GAGVSQTPSNKVTEKGKYVELRCDPISGHTALYWYRQSLGQGPEFLIYFQGTGAADDSGLPNDRFFAVRPEGSVSTLKIQRTERGDSAVYLCASSLTGRTTEAFFGQGTRLTVV.

The chain links TRBV5-1 to TRBJ2-1; the match to TRBD2 covers 9 bases. V was pared by 2 bases and J by 10 bases, with 10 bases of the junction left unmatched. The CDR3 is 15 residues long. Germline V gene sequence: CDR1 SGHRS, CDR2 YFSETQ. The CDR3 loop is CASSLTGSGREEQFF. DNA of the CDR3: TGCGCCAGCAGCTTAACTGGTAGCGGGAGAGAGGAGCAGTTCTTC.

V usage is TRBV18 and J usage is TRBJ1-2; TRBD1 aligns across 9 bases. Trimming at V came to 3 bases and at J to 6 bases, leaving 5 bases not matched to a gene. The CDR3 consists of 14 residues. From germline, CDR1 is KGHSH and CDR2 LQKENI. The CDR3 nucleotides read TGTGCCAGCTCACCGACAGGGGGTTCGGATGGCTACACCTTC. This sequence encodes CASSPTGGSDGYTF.

The chain uses TRBV2 and TRBJ1-2; the D is unclear. Looked up from germline, CDR1 is SNHLY and CDR2 is FYNNEI. The CDR3 length is 13 residues. Trimming took 4 bases from V and 8 from J, leaving 14 bases between them. CDR3 protein: CASSVDFSGGYTF. CDR3 coding DNA: TGTGCCAGCAGTGTGGACTTCTCGGGGGGCTACACCTTC.

The rearrangement uses TRBV9 and TRBJ2-7; D uncertain. This CDR3 has 13 amino acids. CDR1 and CDR2 (germline): SGDLS, YYNGEE. Deletions cut 3 bases from V and 5 bases from J, with 12 bases between. CDR3 amino acids: CASSDPGTDEQYF. The CDR3 bases are TGTGCCAGCAGCGACCCAGGCACGGACGAGCAGTACTTC. The full variable domain, in which reference TRBV9 and TRBJ2-7 provide the parts outside the CDR3, is DSGVTQTPKHLITATGQRVTLRCSPRSGDLSVYWYQQSLDQGLQFLIQYYNGEERAKGNILERFSAQQFPDLHSELNLSSLELGDSALYFCASSDPGTDEQYFGPGTRLTVT.

This clone was counted once. The chain combines TRBV5-1 with TRBJ1-6; unclear D gene. V was shortened by 0 bases and J by 7 bases, with 8 bases between the two germline ends. The CDR3 is 14 amino acids. The V gene's germline CDR1 is SGHRS and CDR2 YFSETQ. As DNA, the CDR3 is TGCGCCAGCAGCTTGGACGGGAACAATTCACCCCTCCACTTT. It translates to CASSLDGNNSPLHF.

The V and J genes are TRBV6-5 and TRBJ2-1, with D possibly TRBD1 on 6 matching bases. Trimming left V 4 bases short and J 7 bases short, with 8 bases between. CDR3 length: 12 residues. Germline V lookup: CDR1 MNHEY, CDR2 SVGAGI. The CDR3 sequence: CASSLQGNEQFF. The DNA for the CDR3 is TGTGCCAGCAGTTTACAGGGAAATGAGCAGTTCTTC.

This chain connects TRBV5-1 to TRBJ2-3; no definite D call. The CDR3 consists of 13 residues. V shed 1 base and J shed 3 bases, with 6 bases lying between them. Germline CDR1 SGHRS, CDR2 YFSETQ. CDR3 in DNA: TGCGCCAGCAGCTTGCCCTCGACAGATACGCAGTATTTT. Translated, it gives CASSLPSTDTQYF.

The V and J genes are TRBV9 and TRBJ1-2, with D possibly being TRBD1 (6 bases). The CDR3 is made up of 14 amino acids. Germline V gene data show CDR1 as SGDLS and CDR2 as YYNGEE. V shed 0 bases and J shed 9 bases, with 15 bases lying between them. CDR3 sequence reads: CASSVEPAGERYTF. CDR3 nucleotides: TGTGCCAGCAGCGTAGAGCCGGCAGGGGAGCGCTACACCTTC.

The rearrangement uses TRBV19 and TRBJ1-6; 8 nucleotides agree with TRBD1. Germline-derived CDR1 and CDR2 are LNHDA and SQIVND (reference sequence). The ends lost 3 bases at V and 7 bases at J; junction bases unmatched: 8. CDR3 size: 16 residues. The CDR3 nucleotides read TGTGCCAGTAGTATTGGGACAGGAGATCGAAATTCACCCCTCCACTTT. Its protein product is CASSIGTGDRNSPLHF.

V and J are TRBV9 and TRBJ1-3; tentatively, D is TRBD1 (5 bases). Trimming removed 0 bases at V and 4 bases at J, with 14 bases between. Germline V lookup: CDR1 SGDLS, CDR2 YYNGEE. This CDR3 comprises 16 residues. CDR3 nucleotide sequence: TGTGCCAGCAGCGTAGGGTGGCAGGGTAGCGGAAACACCATATATTTT. This encodes CASSVGWQGSGNTIYF.

The chain recombines TRBV15 with TRBJ1-1, with D unresolved. V was shortened by 0 bases and J by 3 bases, with 8 bases between the two germline ends. CDR3 length equals 14 residues. The germline gives CDR1 LNHNV, CDR2 YYDKDF (reference sequence). DNA of the CDR3: TGTGCCACCAGCAGAGATCCGGGGTACACTGAAGCTTTCTTT. It encodes CATSRDPGYTEAFF.